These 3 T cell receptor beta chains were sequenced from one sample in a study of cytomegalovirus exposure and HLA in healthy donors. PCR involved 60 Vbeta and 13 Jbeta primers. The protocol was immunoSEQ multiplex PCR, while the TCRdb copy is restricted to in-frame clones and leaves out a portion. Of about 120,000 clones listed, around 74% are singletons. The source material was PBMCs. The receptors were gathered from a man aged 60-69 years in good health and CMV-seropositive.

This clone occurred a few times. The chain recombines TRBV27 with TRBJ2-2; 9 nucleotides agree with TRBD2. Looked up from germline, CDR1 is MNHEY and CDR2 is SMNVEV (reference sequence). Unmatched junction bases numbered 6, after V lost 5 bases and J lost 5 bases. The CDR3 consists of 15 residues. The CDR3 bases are TGTGCCAGCAGTCGTGCGGGAGGGATTACCGGGGAGCTGTTTTTT. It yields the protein CASSRAGGITGELFF.

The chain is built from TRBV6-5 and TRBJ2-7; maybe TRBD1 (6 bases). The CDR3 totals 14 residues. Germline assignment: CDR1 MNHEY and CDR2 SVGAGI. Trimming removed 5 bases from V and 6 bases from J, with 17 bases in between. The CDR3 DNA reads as TGTGCCAGCAGTGCCTCGGGCAGGGGTGGCGAGCAGTACTTC. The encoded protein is CASSASGRGGEQYF.

The CDR3 region has the DNA TGCGCCAGCAGCCCACAGGACTACGAGCAGTACTTC. It translates to CASSPQDYEQYF. J is TRBJ2-7 and V is TRBV5-1, with D possibly matching TRBD1 (5 bases). The V gene's germline CDR1 is SGHRS and CDR2 YFSETQ. V was shortened by 4 bases and J by 3 bases, with 8 bases between the two germline ends. The CDR3 spans 12 residues.